Below, 2 T cell receptor beta chains from the same sample are listed, as sequenced in a study of T cells in Graves' hyperthyroidism and ophthalmopathy (dated by TCRdb to the late 2010s). The method was multiplex PCR. Sequencing used an Illumina HiSeq 2000. The TCR beta CDR3 regions were amplified from RNA transcripts. The first round of RT-PCR for the TCR CDR3 was performed with the HTBI primer set and the Qiagen OneStep RT-PCR kit. TCRdb redid the processing of the public reads, applying fastp at Q25 and MiXCR, and retained in-frame beta chains. A single entry per CDR3 protein holds the most common genes and DNA from its merged rows. Counted in this sample were some 420,000 distinct CDR3 sequences; approximately 14% of them appeared once. The top ten clones comprise 5.3% of the sample. The sequencing input was blood. The receptor set was obtained from a woman aged 18-29 years with Graves' hyperthyroidism.

Many counts were recorded for this clonotype. The V and J genes are TRBV10-2 and TRBJ1-1; D is perhaps TRBD1 (6 bases). CDR3 length: 14 amino acids. Trimming stripped 8 bases from V and 0 bases from J, with 13 bases between. Germline lookup yields CDR1 WSHSY and CDR2 SAAADI. The CDR3 loop is CASGRGQMNTEAFF. CDR3 nucleotides: TGCGCCAGCGGCCGTGGACAGATGAACACTGAAGCTTTCTTT.

This clonotype was seen only a few times. This chain connects TRBV18 to TRBJ2-7; 9 nucleotides align to TRBD2. V dropped 0 bases and J dropped 0; count of bases not matched to a gene: 6. This CDR3 has 17 amino acids. Germline V CDR1 and CDR2: KGHSH, LQKENI. The CDR3 bases are TGTGCCAGCTCACCACCGGCGGGGGGGGGCCCCTCCTACGAGCAGTACTTC. Residues: CASSPPAGGGPSYEQYF.